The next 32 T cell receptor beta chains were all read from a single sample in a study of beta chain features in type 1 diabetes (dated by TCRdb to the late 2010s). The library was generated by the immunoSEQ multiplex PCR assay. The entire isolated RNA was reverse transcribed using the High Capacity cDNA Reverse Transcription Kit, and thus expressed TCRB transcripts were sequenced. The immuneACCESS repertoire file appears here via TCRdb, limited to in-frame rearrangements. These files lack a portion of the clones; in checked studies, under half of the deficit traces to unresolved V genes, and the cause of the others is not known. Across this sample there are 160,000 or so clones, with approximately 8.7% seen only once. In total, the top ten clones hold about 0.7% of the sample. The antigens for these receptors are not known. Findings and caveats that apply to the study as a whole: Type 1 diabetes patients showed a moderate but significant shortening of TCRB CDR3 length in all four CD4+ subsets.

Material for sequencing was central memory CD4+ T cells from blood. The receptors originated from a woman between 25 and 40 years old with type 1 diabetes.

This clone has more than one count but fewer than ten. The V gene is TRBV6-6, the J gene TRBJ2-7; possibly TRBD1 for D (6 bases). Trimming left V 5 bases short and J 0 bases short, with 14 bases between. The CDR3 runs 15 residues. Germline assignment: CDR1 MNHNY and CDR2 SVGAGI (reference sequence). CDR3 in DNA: TGTGCCAGCAGTACCCTCCAGGGGTCCTCCTACGAGCAGTACTTC. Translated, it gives CASSTLQGSSYEQYF.

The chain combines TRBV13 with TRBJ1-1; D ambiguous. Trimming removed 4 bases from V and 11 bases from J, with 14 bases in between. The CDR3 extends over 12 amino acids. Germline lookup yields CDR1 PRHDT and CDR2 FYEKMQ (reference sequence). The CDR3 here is CASSSGAGGAFF. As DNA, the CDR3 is TGTGCCAGCAGCTCTGGAGCCGGCGGGGCTTTCTTT.

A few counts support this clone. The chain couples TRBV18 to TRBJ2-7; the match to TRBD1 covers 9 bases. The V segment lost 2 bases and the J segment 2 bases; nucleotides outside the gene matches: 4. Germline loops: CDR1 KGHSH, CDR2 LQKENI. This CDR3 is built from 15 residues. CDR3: CASSPYRDRAYEQYF. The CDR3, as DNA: TGTGCCAGCTCACCATACAGGGACAGGGCCTACGAGCAGTACTTC.

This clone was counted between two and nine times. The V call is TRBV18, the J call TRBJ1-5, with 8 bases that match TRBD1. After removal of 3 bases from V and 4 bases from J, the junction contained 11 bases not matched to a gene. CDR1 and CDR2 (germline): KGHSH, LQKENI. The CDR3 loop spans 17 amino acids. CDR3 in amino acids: CASSPAVIRTGNQPQHF. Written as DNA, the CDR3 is TGTGCCAGCTCACCGGCAGTCATTAGGACAGGGAATCAGCCCCAGCATTTT.

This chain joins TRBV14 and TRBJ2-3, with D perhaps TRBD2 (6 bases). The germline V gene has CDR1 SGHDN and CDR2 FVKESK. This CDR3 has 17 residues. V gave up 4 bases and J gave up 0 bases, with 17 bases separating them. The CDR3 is CASSRRGSTESTDTQYF. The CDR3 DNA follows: TGTGCCAGCAGCCGTCGGGGGAGTACGGAGAGCACAGATACGCAGTATTTT.

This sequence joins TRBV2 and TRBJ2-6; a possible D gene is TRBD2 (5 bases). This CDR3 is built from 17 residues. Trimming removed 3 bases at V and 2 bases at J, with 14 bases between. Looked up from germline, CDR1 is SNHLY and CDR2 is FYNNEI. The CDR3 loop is CASSDSGRGTGANVLTF. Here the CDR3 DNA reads TGTGCCAGCAGTGACTCGGGGAGAGGGACTGGGGCCAACGTCCTGACTTTC.

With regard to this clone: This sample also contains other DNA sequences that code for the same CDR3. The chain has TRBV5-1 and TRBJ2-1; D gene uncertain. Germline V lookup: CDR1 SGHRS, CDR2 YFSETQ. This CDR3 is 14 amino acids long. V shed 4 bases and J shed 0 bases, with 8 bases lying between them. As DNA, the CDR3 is TGCGCCAGCAGCGTGGGTAGCTCCTACAATGAGCAGTTCTTC. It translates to CASSVGSSYNEQFF.

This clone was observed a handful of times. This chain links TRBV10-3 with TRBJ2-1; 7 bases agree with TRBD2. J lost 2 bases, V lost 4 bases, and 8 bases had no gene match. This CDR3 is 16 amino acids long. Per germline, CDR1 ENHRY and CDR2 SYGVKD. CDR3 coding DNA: TGTGCCATCAGTGGGGGTTCGACTAGCACCTACAATGAGCAGTTCTTC. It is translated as CAISGGSTSTYNEQFF.

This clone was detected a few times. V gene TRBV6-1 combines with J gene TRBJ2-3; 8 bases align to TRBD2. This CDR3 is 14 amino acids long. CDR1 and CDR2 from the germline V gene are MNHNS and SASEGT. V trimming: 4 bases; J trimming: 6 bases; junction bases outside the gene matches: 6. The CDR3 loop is CASSVSGSVDTQYF. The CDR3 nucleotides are TGTGCCAGCAGTGTAAGCGGGAGTGTGGATACGCAGTATTTT.

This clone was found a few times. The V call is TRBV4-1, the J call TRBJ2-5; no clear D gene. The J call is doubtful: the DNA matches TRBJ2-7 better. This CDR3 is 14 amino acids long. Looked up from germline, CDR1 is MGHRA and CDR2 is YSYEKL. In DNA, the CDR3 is TGCGCCAGCAGCCAAGTCGTCGGAGCCTACGAGCAGTACTTC. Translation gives CASSQVVGAYEQYF.

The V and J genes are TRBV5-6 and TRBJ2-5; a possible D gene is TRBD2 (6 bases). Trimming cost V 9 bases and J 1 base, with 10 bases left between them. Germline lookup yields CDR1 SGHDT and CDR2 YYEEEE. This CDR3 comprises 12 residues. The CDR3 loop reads CATGRTQETQYF. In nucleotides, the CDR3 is TGTGCCACGGGGAGGACCCAAGAGACCCAGTACTTC.

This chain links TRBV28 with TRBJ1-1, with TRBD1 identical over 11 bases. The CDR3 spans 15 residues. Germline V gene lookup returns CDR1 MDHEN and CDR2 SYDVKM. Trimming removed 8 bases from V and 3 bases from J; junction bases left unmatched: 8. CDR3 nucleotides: TGTGCCAGCCGCGGACAGGGGGCAGGGGACACTGAAGCTTTCTTT. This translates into CASRGQGAGDTEAFF.

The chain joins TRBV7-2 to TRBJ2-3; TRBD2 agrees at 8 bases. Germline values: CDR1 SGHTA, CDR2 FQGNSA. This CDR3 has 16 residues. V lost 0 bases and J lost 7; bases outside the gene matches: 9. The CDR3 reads CASSLASGGRLNTQYF. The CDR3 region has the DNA TGTGCCAGCAGCTTAGCGAGTGGCGGGAGGTTGAATACGCAGTATTTT.

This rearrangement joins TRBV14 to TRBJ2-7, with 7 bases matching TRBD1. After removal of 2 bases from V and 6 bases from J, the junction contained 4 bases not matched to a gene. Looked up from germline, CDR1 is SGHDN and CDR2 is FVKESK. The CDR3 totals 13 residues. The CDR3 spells CASSQRQGSEQYF. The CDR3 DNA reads TGTGCCAGCAGCCAAAGACAGGGCAGCGAGCAGTACTTC.

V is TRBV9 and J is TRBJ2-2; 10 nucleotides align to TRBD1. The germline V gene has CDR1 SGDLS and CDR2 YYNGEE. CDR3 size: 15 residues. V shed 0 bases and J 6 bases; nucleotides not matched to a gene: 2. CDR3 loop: CASSVEGQGPGELFF. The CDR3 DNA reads TGTGCCAGCAGCGTAGAGGGACAGGGGCCCGGGGAGCTGTTTTTT.

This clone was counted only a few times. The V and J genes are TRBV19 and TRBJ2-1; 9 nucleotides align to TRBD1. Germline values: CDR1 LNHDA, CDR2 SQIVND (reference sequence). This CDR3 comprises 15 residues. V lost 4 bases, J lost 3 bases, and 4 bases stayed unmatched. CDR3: CASSTGDRDYNEQFF. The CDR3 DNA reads TGTGCCAGTAGTACGGGGGACAGGGACTACAATGAGCAGTTCTTC.

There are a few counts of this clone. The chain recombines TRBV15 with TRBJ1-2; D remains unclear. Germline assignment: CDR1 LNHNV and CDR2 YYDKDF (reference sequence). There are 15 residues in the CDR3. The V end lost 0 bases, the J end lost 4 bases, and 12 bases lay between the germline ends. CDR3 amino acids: CATSRDFMQFYGYTF. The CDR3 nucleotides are TGTGCCACCAGCAGAGATTTTATGCAGTTCTATGGCTACACCTTC.

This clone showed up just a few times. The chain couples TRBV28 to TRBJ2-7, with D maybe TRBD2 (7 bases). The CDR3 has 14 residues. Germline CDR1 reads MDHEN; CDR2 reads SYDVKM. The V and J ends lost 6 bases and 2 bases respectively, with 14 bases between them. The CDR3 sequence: CASRARGATYEQYF. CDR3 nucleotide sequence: TGTGCCAGCAGGGCCCGGGGGGCAACCTACGAGCAGTACTTC.

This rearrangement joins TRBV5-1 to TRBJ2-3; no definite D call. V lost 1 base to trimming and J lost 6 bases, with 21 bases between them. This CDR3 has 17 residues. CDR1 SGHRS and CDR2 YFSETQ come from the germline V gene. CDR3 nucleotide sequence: TGCGCCAGCAGCTTGAAGATTGGGCAGGCGAGTGGGGATACGCAGTATTTT. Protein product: CASSLKIGQASGDTQYF.

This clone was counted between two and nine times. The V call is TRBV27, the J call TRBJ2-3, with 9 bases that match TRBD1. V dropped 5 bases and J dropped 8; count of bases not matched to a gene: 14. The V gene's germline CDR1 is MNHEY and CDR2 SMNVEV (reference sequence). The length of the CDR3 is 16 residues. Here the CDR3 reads CASSRPTGGPTGTQYF. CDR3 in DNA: TGTGCCAGCAGTCGACCGACAGGGGGGCCAACCGGTACGCAGTATTTT.

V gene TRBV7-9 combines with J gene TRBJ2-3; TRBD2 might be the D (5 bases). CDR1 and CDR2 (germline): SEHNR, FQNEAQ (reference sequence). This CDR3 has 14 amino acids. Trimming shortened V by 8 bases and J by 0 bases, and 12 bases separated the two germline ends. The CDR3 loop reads CASRGHTSTDTQYF. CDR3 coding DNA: TGTGCCAGCCGGGGTCACACTAGCACAGATACGCAGTATTTT. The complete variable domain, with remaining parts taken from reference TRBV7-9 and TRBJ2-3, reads DTGVSQNPRHKITKRGQNVTFRCDPISEHNRLYWYRQTLGQGPEFLTYFQNEAQLEKSRLLSDRFSAERPKGSFSTLEIQRTEQGDSAMYLCASRGHTSTDTQYFGPGTRLTVL.

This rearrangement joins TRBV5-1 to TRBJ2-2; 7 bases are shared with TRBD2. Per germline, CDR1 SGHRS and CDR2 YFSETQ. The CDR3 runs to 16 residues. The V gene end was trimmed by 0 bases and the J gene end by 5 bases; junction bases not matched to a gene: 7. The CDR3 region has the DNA TGCGCCAGCAGCTTGGGATCCGCGGGAGAGACCGGGGAGCTGTTTTTT. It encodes CASSLGSAGETGELFF.

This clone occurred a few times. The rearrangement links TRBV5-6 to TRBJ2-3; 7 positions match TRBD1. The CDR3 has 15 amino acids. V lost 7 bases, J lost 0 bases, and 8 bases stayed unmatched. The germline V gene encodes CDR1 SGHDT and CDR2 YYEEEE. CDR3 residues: CASDGTALSTDTQYF. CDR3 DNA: TGTGCCAGCGACGGGACAGCGCTAAGCACAGATACGCAGTATTTT.

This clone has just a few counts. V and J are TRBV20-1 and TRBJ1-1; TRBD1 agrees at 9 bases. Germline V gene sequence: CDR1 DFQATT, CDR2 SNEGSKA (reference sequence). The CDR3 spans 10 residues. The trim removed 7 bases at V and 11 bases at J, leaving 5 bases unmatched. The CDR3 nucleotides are TGCAGTGTTCCGGACAGGGGTGCTTTCTTT. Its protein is CSVPDRGAFF.

The CDR3 is CASSEMSRGGTGELFF. CDR3 nucleotides: TGTGCCAGCAGTGAAATGAGTAGGGGCGGTACCGGGGAGCTGTTTTTT. The chain combines TRBV6-1 with TRBJ2-2, with D possibly being TRBD1 (5 bases). CDR1 and CDR2 (germline): MNHNS, SASEGT. The CDR3 runs 16 residues. Trimming stripped 2 bases from V and 5 bases from J, with 15 bases between.

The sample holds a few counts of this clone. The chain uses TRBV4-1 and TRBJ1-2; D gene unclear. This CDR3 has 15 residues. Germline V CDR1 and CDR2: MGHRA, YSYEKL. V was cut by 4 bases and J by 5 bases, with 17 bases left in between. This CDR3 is CASSRGESLGYGYTF. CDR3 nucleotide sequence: TGCGCCAGCAGCCGCGGGGAGTCCCTTGGTTATGGCTACACCTTC.

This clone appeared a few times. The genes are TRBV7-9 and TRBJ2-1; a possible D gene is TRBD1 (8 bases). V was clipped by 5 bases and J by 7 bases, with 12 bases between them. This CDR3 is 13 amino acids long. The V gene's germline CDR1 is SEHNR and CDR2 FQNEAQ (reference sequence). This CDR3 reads CASSAQGGNEQFF. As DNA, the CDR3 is TGTGCCAGCAGCGCACAGGGGGGGAATGAGCAGTTCTTC.

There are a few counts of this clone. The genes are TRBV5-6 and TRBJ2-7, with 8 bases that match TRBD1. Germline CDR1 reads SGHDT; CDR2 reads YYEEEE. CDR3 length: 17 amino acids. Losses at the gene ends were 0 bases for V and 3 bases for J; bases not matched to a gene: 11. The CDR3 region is CASSLGGTGLLFYEQYF. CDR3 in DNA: TGTGCCAGCAGCTTGGGGGGGACAGGACTACTATTCTACGAGCAGTACTTC. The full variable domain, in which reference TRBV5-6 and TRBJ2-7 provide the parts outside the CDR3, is DAGVTQSPTHLIKTRGQQVTLRCSPKSGHDTVSWYQQALGQGPQFIFQYYEEEERQRGNFPDRFSGHQFPNYSSELNVNALLLGDSALYLCASSLGGTGLLFYEQYFGPGTRLTVT.

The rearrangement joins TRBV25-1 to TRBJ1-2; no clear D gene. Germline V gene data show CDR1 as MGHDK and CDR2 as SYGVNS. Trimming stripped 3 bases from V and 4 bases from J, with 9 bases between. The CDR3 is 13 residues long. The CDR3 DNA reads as TGTGCCAGCAGTGATAATCGGGTCTATGGCTACACCTTC. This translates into CASSDNRVYGYTF.

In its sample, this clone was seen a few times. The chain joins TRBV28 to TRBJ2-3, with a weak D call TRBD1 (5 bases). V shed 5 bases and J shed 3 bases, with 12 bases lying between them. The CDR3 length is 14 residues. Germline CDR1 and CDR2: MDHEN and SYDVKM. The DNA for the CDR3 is TGTGCCAGCAGTGCCTCAGGGCCAACAGATACGCAGTATTTT. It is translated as CASSASGPTDTQYF. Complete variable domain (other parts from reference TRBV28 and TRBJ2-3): DVKVTQSSRYLVKRTGEKVFLECVQDMDHENMFWYRQDPGLGLRLIYFSYDVKMKEKGDIPEGYSVSREKKERFSLILESASTNQTSMYLCASSASGPTDTQYFGPGTRLTVL.

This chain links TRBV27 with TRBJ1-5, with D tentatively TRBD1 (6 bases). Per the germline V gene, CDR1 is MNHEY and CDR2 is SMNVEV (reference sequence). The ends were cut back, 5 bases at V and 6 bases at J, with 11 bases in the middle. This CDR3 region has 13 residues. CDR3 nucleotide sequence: TGTGCCAGCAGTCCTCTAGGGGGTCAGCCCCAGCATTTT. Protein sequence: CASSPLGGQPQHF.

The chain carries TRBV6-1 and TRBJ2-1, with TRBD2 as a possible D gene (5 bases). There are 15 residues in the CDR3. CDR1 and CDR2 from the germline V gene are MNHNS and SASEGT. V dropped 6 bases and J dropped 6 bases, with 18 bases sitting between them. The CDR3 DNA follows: TGTGCCAGCAGGATGACCCGGGAACTAACCAATGAGCAGTTCTTC. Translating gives CASRMTRELTNEQFF.